This TCR beta chain derives from a study of shared clonotypes between healthy human individuals. In regard to this clone: Its target is not known.

The CDR3 sequence is 13 residues long. Trimming removed 4 bases from V and 2 bases from J; junction bases left unmatched: 1. Germline V gene data show CDR1 as SGHVS and CDR2 as FQNEAQ. This table comes from immunoSEQ multiplex PCR, and its TCRdb copy is limited to in-frame clones, with some not included. Here the sample spans about 1.1 million clones, 77% being singletons. Study-level findings and limits: Naive subsets generally had larger estimated richness than memory subsets. With a handful of donors compared, 4% to 5.5% of naive CD4 clonotypes were shared.

The chain joins TRBV7-8 to TRBJ2-7; TRBD1 matches at 8 bases. This receptor was obtained from a man between 18 and 35 years old in good health. Some clones in this sample may be carry-over from other donors' samples. The specimen sequenced was memory CD4+ T cells from PBMCs. Described subset: CD45RA-negative fraction. The CDR3 nucleotides read TGTGCCAGCAGCTCACAGGGGGCCTACGAGCAGTACTTC. It is translated as CASSSQGAYEQYF.